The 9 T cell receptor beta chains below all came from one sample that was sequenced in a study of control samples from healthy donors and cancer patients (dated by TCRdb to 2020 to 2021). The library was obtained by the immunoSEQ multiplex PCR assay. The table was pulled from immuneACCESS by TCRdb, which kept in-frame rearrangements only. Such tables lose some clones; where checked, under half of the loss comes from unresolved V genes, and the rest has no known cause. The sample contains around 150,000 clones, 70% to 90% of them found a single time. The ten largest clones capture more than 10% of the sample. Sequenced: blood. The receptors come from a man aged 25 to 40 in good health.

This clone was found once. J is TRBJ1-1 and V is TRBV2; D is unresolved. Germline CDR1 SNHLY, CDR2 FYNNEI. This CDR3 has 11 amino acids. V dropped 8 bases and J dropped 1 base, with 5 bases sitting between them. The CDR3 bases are TGTGCCAGCGGGAAGAACACTGAAGCTTTCTTT. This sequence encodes CASGKNTEAFF.

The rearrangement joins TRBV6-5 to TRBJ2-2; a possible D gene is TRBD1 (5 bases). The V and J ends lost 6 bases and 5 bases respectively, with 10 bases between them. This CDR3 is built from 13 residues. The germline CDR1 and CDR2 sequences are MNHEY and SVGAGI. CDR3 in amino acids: CASRLQGTGELFF. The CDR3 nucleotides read TGTGCCAGCAGGCTCCAGGGAACCGGGGAGCTGTTTTTT.

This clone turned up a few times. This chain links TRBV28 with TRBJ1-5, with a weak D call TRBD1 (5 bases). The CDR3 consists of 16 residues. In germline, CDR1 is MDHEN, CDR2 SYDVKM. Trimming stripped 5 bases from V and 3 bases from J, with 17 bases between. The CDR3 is CASSTTGEGVNQPQHF. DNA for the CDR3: TGTGCCAGCAGTACAACGGGGGAAGGGGTCAATCAGCCCCAGCATTTT.

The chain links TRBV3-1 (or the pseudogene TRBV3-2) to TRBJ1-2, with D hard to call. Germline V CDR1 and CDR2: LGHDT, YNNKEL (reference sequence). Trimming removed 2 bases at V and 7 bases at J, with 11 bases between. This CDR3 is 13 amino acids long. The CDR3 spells CASSQSPGGGYTF. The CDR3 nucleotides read TGTGCCAGCAGCCAATCCCCGGGTGGTGGCTACACCTTC.

The CDR3: CAWSVSNSPLHF. In nucleotides, the CDR3 is TGTGCCTGGAGTGTTTCTAATTCACCCCTCCACTTT. The rearrangement links TRBV30 to TRBJ1-6, with D unclear. Trimming took 0 bases from V and 6 from J, leaving 3 bases between them. This CDR3 comprises 12 residues. CDR1 GTSNPN and CDR2 SVGIG come from the germline V gene (reference sequence).

CDR3 in DNA: TGCGCCAGCAGCTTACAAGAGACCCAGTACTTC. The encoded protein is CASSLQETQYF. The V call is TRBV5-1, the J call TRBJ2-5, with D hard to call. Germline V gene lookup returns CDR1 SGHRS and CDR2 YFSETQ. This CDR3 has 11 amino acids. Between the trimmed V and J ends, which lost 2 bases and 2 bases, there was a span of 1 base.

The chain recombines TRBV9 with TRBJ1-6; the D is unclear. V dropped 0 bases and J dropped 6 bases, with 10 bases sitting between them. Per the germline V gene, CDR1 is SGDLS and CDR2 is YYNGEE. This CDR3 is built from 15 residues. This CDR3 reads CASSVEGQPNSPLHF. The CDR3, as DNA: TGTGCCAGCAGCGTAGAAGGGCAGCCTAATTCACCCCTCCACTTT.

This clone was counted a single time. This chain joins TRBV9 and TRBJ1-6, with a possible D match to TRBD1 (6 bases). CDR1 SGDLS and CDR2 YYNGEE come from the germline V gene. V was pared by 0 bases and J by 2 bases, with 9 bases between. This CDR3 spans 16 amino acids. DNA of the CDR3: TGTGCCAGCAGCGTAGCGGACAGTGCCTATAATTCACCCCTCCACTTT. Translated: CASSVADSAYNSPLHF.

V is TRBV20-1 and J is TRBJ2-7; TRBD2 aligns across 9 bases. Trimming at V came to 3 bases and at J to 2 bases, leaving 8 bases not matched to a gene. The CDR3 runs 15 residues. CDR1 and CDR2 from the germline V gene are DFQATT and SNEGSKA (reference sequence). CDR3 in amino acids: CSASRSGRKTYEQYF. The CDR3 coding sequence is TGCAGTGCTAGTCGTAGCGGGAGAAAGACCTACGAGCAGTACTTC.